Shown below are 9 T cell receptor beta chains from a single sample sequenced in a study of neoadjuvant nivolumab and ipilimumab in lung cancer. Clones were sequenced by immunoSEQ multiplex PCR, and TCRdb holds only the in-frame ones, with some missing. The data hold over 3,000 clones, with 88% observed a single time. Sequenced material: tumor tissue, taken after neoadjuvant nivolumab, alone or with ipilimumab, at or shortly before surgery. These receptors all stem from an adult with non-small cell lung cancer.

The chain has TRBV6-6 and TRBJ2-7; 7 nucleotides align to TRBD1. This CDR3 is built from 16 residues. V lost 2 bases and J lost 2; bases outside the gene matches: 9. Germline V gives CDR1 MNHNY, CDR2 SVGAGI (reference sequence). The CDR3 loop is CASSYLRQGVTYEQYF. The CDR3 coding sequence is TGTGCCAGCAGTTACCTTCGACAGGGTGTCACCTACGAGCAGTACTTC.

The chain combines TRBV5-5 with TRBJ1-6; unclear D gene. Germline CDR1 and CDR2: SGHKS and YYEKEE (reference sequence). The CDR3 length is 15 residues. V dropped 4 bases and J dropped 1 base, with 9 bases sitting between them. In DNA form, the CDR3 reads TGTGCCAGCAGCAGAGACGGATCCTATAATTCACCCCTCCACTTT. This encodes CASSRDGSYNSPLHF.

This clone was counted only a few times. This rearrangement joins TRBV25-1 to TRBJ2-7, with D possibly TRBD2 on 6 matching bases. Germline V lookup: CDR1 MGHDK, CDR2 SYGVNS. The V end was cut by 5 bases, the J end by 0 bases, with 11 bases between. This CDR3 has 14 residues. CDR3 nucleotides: TGTGCCAGCAGTTACGGCGGGGCCTCCTACGAGCAGTACTTC. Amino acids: CASSYGGASYEQYF.

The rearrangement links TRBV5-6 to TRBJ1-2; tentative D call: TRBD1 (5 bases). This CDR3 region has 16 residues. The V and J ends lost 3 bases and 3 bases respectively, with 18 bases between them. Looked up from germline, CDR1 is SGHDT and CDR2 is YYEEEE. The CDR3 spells CASSSLRQYKDYGYTF. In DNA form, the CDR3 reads TGTGCCAGCAGCTCCCTTAGACAGTACAAGGACTATGGCTACACCTTC. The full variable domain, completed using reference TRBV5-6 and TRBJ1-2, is DAGVTQSPTHLIKTRGQQVTLRCSPKSGHDTVSWYQQALGQGPQFIFQYYEEEERQRGNFPDRFSGHQFPNYSSELNVNALLLGDSALYLCASSSLRQYKDYGYTFGSGTRLTVV.

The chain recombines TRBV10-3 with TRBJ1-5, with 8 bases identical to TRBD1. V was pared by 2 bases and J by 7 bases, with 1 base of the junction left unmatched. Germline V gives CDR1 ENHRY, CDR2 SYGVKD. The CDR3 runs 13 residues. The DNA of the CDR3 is TGTGCCATCAGTGAGGACAGGGGACAGCCCCAGCATTTT. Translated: CAISEDRGQPQHF.

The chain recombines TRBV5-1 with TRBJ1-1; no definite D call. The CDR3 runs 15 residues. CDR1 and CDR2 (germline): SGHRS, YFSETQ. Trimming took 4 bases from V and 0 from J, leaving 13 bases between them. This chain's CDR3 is CASSPKGTMNTEAFF. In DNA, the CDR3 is TGCGCCAGCAGCCCGAAGGGTACCATGAACACTGAAGCTTTCTTT.

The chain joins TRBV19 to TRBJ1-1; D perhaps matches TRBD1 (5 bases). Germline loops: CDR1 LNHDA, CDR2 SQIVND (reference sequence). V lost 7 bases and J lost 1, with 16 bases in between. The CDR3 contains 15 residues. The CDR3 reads CASTSHGGQNTEAFF. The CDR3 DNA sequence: TGTGCCAGTACCTCCCATGGGGGTCAGAACACTGAAGCTTTCTTT. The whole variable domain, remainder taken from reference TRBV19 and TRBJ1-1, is DGGITQSPKYLFRKEGQNVTLSCEQNLNHDAMYWYRQDPGQGLRLIYYSQIVNDFQKGDIAEGYSVSREKKESFPLTVTSAQKNPTAFYLCASTSHGGQNTEAFFGQGTRLTVV.

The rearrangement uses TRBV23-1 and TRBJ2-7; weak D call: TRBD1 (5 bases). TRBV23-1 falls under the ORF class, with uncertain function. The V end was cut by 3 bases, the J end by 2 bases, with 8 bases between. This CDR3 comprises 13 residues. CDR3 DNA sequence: TGCGCCAGCAGTCAGCCGACAGCCTACGAGCAGTACTTC. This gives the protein CASSQPTAYEQYF.

This chain's CDR3 is CASSPGTRTQYF. The CDR3 DNA reads as TGTGCCAGCTCACCAGGAACACGAACGCAGTATTTT. The chain employs TRBV18 and TRBJ2-3, with no clear D. Trimming pared 2 bases from V and 9 bases from J, leaving 9 bases between. Germline CDR1 reads KGHSH; CDR2 reads LQKENI. The CDR3 sequence is 12 residues long. Supplemented by reference TRBV18 and TRBJ2-3, the full variable domain reads NAGVMQNPRHLVRRRGQEARLRCSPMKGHSHVYWYRQLPEEGLKFMVYLQKENIIDESGMPKERFSAEFPKEGPSILRIQQVVRGDSAAYFCASSPGTRTQYFGPGTRLTVL.